Below, 19 T cell receptor beta chains from the same sample are listed, as sequenced in a study of blood T cell repertoires in COVID-19. The assay was immunoSEQ multiplex PCR, and TCRdb's table has in-frame clones only and misses some. Among over 100,000 clones listed, around nine tenths were seen once. The sequenced material came from peripheral blood. The receptor set was obtained from a woman between 65 and 79 years old with COVID-19, enrolled during active disease.

This clone was picked up one time. CDR3: CASSKRLAGGNEQFF. CDR3 sequence (DNA): TGTGCCAGCAGTAAGAGACTAGCGGGGGGGAATGAGCAGTTCTTC. The chain is built from TRBV2 and TRBJ2-1; TRBD2 matches at 14 bases. Germline CDR1 and CDR2: SNHLY and FYNNEI. After removal of 5 bases from V and 7 bases from J, the junction contained 4 bases not matched to a gene. The CDR3 consists of 15 residues.

The chain combines TRBV7-9 with TRBJ2-3, with 7 bases matching TRBD1. V was clipped by 4 bases and J by 0 bases; unmatched bases: 13. CDR1 SEHNR and CDR2 FQNEAQ come from the germline V gene (reference sequence). This CDR3 is 18 amino acids long. CDR3 in amino acids: CASSSSGRDRPSTDTQYF. The CDR3 DNA reads as TGTGCCAGCAGCTCCAGCGGACGGGACAGACCTAGCACAGATACGCAGTATTTT.

This clone was counted once. The CDR3, as DNA: TGTGCCAGCAGCTTACTGGGCGGGGGAACCTTCGAGCAGTACTTC. Its translation: CASSLLGGGTFEQYF. The rearrangement joins TRBV7-2 to TRBJ2-7; TRBD2 matches at 7 bases. Germline CDR1 and CDR2: SGHTA and FQGNSA. Trimming took 2 bases from V and 6 from J; bases not matched to a gene: 10. This CDR3 spans 15 amino acids.

The chain uses TRBV6-5 and TRBJ1-1; D is unclear. CDR3 length equals 12 residues. The V gene lost 11 bases and the J gene lost 5 bases, with 15 bases spanning the gap. Germline CDR1 MNHEY, CDR2 SVGAGI. The CDR3, as DNA: TGTGCCGCCGGGCGGGGAGGTACTGAAGCTTTCTTT. Protein product: CAAGRGGTEAFF.

The chain couples TRBV19 to TRBJ1-2; 11 positions agree with TRBD1. V lost 7 bases and J lost 6; bases outside the gene matches: 7. The germline CDR1 and CDR2 sequences are LNHDA and SQIVND (reference sequence). The CDR3 runs to 14 residues. This CDR3 is CASIQDRGRDGYTF. The CDR3 DNA follows: TGTGCCAGTATCCAGGACAGGGGGCGGGATGGCTACACCTTC.

The chain uses TRBV19 and TRBJ1-1, with 8 bases aligning to TRBD1. CDR1 and CDR2 (germline): LNHDA, SQIVND (reference sequence). The V segment lost 1 base and the J segment 7 bases; nucleotides outside the gene matches: 5. The CDR3 runs to 14 residues. The CDR3 DNA reads TGTGCCAGTAGTATAGGACAGGGGTGGAATGAAGCTTTCTTT. Translation gives CASSIGQGWNEAFF.

A single count supports this clone. The genes are TRBV5-1 and TRBJ1-1, with 11 bases lining up with TRBD1. The germline V gene encodes CDR1 SGHRS and CDR2 YFSETQ. CDR3 length: 16 residues. Germline trimming cut 4 bases from V and 6 bases from J; bases unmatched to any gene: 11. DNA for the CDR3: TGCGCCAGCAGCCTGCCCCCCGGGACAGGGGGGTCTGAAGCTTTCTTT. This translates into CASSLPPGTGGSEAFF.

The rearrangement uses TRBV27 and TRBJ2-3; D is unresolved. The CDR3 runs to 15 residues. V shed 4 bases and J shed 2 bases, with 13 bases lying between them. Germline V CDR1 and CDR2: MNHEY, SMNVEV (reference sequence). CDR3 protein: CASSWAPTPTDTQYF. CDR3 coding DNA: TGTGCCAGCAGTTGGGCCCCCACCCCCACAGATACGCAGTATTTT.

This chain connects TRBV2 to TRBJ2-1; 7 bases are a match to TRBD2. Trimming at V came to 3 bases and at J to 3 bases, leaving 5 bases not matched to a gene. This CDR3 is 15 amino acids long. Germline V CDR1 and CDR2: SNHLY, FYNNEI. CDR3 DNA sequence: TGTGCCAGCAGTGATAGACGGGGGGTCTACAATGAGCAGTTCTTC. It translates to CASSDRRGVYNEQFF.

The CDR3 sequence is CAISPDRDTEAFF. The CDR3 coding sequence is TGTGCCATCAGCCCGGACAGGGACACTGAAGCTTTCTTT. The rearrangement links TRBV10-3 to TRBJ1-1; 8 positions match TRBD1. The CDR3 length is 13 residues. Per the germline V gene, CDR1 is ENHRY and CDR2 is SYGVKD. V was pared by 6 bases and J by 3 bases, with 3 bases of the junction left unmatched.

The chain combines TRBV5-6 with TRBJ2-2; TRBD2 matches at 14 bases. The length of the CDR3 is 19 residues. Germline CDR1 reads SGHDT; CDR2 reads YYEEEE. Trimming removed 4 bases from V and 8 bases from J; junction bases left unmatched: 16. CDR3 region: CASSSGLAGGSARFGELFF. The CDR3 DNA sequence: TGTGCCAGCAGCAGTGGACTAGCGGGGGGATCGGCGAGGTTTGGGGAGCTGTTTTTT.

This clone has only one observation. V is TRBV7-9 and J is TRBJ2-2, with TRBD2 matching over 9 bases. The CDR3 is 14 residues long. Per germline, CDR1 SEHNR and CDR2 FQNEAQ (reference sequence). V gave up 8 bases and J gave up 4 bases; unmatched junction bases: 5. The CDR3 DNA sequence: TGTGCCAGCGGGCTAGCGGGGATCACCGGGGAGCTGTTTTTT. Its translation: CASGLAGITGELFF. Based on the CDR3 plus reference TRBV7-9 and TRBJ2-2, the full variable domain is DTGVSQNPRHKITKRGQNVTFRCDPISEHNRLYWYRQTLGQGPEFLTYFQNEAQLEKSRLLSDRFSAERPKGSFSTLEIQRTEQGDSAMYLCASGLAGITGELFFGEGSRLTVL.

This chain joins TRBV6-5 and TRBJ2-4; a weak D match, TRBD2 (6 bases). From germline, CDR1 is MNHEY and CDR2 SVGAGI. V lost 6 bases, J lost 4 bases, and 16 bases lay in between. The CDR3 is 15 residues long. CDR3 in amino acids: CASRGGTRAKNIQYF. CDR3 bases: TGTGCCAGCAGGGGGGGTACCAGGGCTAAAAACATTCAGTACTTC.

The chain joins TRBV6-6 to TRBJ1-4; D may be TRBD1 (5 bases). This CDR3 is 14 amino acids long. Trimming left V 6 bases short and J 7 bases short, with 15 bases between. Germline V gene data show CDR1 as MNHNY and CDR2 as SVGAGI (reference sequence). The CDR3 loop is CASRRQTRGEKLFF. The CDR3 DNA reads TGTGCCAGCAGACGACAGACTCGGGGTGAAAAACTGTTTTTT.

The V and J genes are TRBV27 and TRBJ2-2; D remains ambiguous. The CDR3 covers 17 residues. Germline CDR1 and CDR2: MNHEY and SMNVEV (reference sequence). The V gene lost 7 bases and the J gene lost 3 bases, with 21 bases spanning the gap. The CDR3 nucleotides are TGTGCCAGCACTTTTTTCCGGTGGCCTGAGGACACCGGGGAGCTGTTTTTT. The encoded protein is CASTFFRWPEDTGELFF.

Only one count was recorded for this clone. The chain is built from TRBV11-3 and TRBJ2-1; 8 bases align to TRBD1. The CDR3 is 14 residues long. Germline V gives CDR1 SGHNT, CDR2 YENEEA. J gave up 4 bases and V 5 bases, and 4 bases lay outside the gene matches. CDR3 region: CASSATGVYNEQFF. CDR3 nucleotides: TGTGCCAGCAGCGCGACAGGGGTATACAATGAGCAGTTCTTC.

The J gene is TRBJ2-2, the V gene TRBV5-1, with D perhaps matching TRBD2 (7 bases). The CDR3 sequence is 16 residues long. CDR1 SGHRS and CDR2 YFSETQ come from the germline V gene. The V gene lost 3 bases and the J gene lost 0 bases, with 12 bases spanning the gap. The CDR3 spells CASSWTGGSNTGELFF. The CDR3 DNA sequence: TGCGCCAGCAGCTGGACGGGGGGCTCGAACACCGGGGAGCTGTTTTTT.

The V call is TRBV5-4, the J call TRBJ2-7, with TRBD1 identical over 7 bases. Germline assignment: CDR1 SGHNT and CDR2 YYREEE (reference sequence). CDR3 length equals 16 residues. The junction had 11 bases not matched to a gene; V was cut back by 0 bases and J by 5 bases. The CDR3 sequence: CASSLEGRTGSDEQYF. The CDR3 region has the DNA TGTGCCAGCAGCTTGGAGGGCCGGACAGGCAGCGACGAGCAGTACTTC.

The chain employs TRBV5-1 and TRBJ1-4; no clear D gene. With 6 bases removed from V and 0 bases from J, the gap between germline ends came to 6 bases. CDR1 SGHRS and CDR2 YFSETQ come from the germline V gene. This CDR3 is built from 13 residues. CDR3 region: CASTGATNEKLFF. CDR3 nucleotides: TGCGCCAGCACCGGGGCAACTAATGAAAAACTGTTTTTT.